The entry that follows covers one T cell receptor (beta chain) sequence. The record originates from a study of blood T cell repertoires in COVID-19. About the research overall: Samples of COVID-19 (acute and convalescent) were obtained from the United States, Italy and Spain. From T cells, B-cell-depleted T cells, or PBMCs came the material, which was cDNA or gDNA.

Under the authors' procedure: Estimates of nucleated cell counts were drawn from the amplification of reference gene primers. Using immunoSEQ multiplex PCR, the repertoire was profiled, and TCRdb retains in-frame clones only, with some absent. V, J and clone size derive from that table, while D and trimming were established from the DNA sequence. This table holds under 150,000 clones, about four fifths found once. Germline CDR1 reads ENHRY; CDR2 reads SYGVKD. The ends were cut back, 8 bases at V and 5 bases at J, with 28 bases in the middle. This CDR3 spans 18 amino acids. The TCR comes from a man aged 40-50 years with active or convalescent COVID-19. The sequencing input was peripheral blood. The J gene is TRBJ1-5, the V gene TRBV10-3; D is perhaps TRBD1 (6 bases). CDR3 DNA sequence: TGTGCCATCCGGGAGGGGACGCGGGGGCTTCTCGGGGATCAGCCCCAGCATTTT. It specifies CAIREGTRGLLGDQPQHF.